This is a list of T cell receptor beta chains from one sample in a study of shared clonotypes between healthy human individuals. Sequenced by immunoSEQ multiplex PCR; TCRdb stores in-frame clones only, minus some. The profile covers 2 million to 3 million clones, with roughly 93% appearing a single time and approximately 0.36% taken by the ten largest. Sequenced material: naive CD4+ T cells from PBMCs. These receptors were collected from a man younger than 35 in good health. Some clones in this sample may be carry-over from other donors' samples. Both conserved end residues are trimmed from each CDR3. Fields, in order: CDR3 protein, V gene, J gene.

CDR3aa: ASSLRTGTYGYT
v_gene: TRBV5-4
j_gene: TRBJ1-2

CDR3aa: ASRKDPGFGTDTQY
v_gene: TRBV5-1
j_gene: TRBJ2-3

CDR3aa: SVGSMTSGRAYNEQF
v_gene: TRBV29-1
j_gene: TRBJ2-1

CDR3aa: ASSFPGASTQY
v_gene: TRBV6-5
j_gene: TRBJ2-5

CDR3aa: ASSPHGSSYNEQF
v_gene: TRBV6-5
j_gene: TRBJ2-1

CDR3aa: AISELPSGYT
v_gene: TRBV10-3
j_gene: TRBJ1-2

CDR3aa: ASSQEGLDTEAF
v_gene: TRBV4-2
j_gene: TRBJ1-1

CDR3aa: ASLPGGSGRKYEQY
v_gene: TRBV5-1
j_gene: TRBJ2-7

CDR3aa: ASSSIAGGSYEQF
v_gene: TRBV5-1
j_gene: TRBJ2-1

CDR3aa: ASSLAGGIYEQY
v_gene: TRBV27
j_gene: TRBJ2-7

CDR3aa: ASSIIFPEPQH
v_gene: TRBV19
j_gene: TRBJ1-5

CDR3aa: ASTKKRESSYEQY
v_gene: TRBV5-6
j_gene: -

CDR3aa: ATSGAPWPQH
v_gene: TRBV6-6
j_gene: TRBJ1-5

CDR3aa: ASSYGIGGEYEQY
v_gene: TRBV6-6
j_gene: TRBJ2-7

CDR3aa: ASSDRQGAGANVLT
v_gene: TRBV28
j_gene: TRBJ2-6

CDR3aa: ASGGSYEQY
v_gene: TRBV7-8
j_gene: TRBJ2-7

CDR3aa: ASMALDSHYGYT
v_gene: TRBV28
j_gene: TRBJ1-2

CDR3aa: ASSEHYEQY
v_gene: TRBV25-1
j_gene: TRBJ2-7

CDR3aa: ASSHRGVGTDTQY
v_gene: TRBV19
j_gene: TRBJ2-3

CDR3aa: ASSAGGDTGELF
v_gene: TRBV2
j_gene: TRBJ2-2

CDR3aa: ASSLGRLAGVADTQY
v_gene: TRBV7-3
j_gene: TRBJ2-3

CDR3aa: ASSLAPENEAF
v_gene: TRBV11-3
j_gene: TRBJ1-1

CDR3aa: ASSYSGSGTYEQF
v_gene: TRBV6-5
j_gene: TRBJ2-1

CDR3aa: ASSLSPGAIGELF
v_gene: TRBV28
j_gene: TRBJ2-2

CDR3aa: ASSFRLAGSTDTQY
v_gene: TRBV5-4
j_gene: TRBJ2-3

CDR3aa: ASSLVAGAYNEQF
v_gene: TRBV5-4
j_gene: TRBJ2-1

CDR3aa: ASSPRTQLDEQF
v_gene: TRBV7-3
j_gene: TRBJ2-1

CDR3aa: ASAGVTGELF
v_gene: TRBV2
j_gene: TRBJ2-2

CDR3aa: ASSPGLAGRQETQY
v_gene: TRBV5-1
j_gene: TRBJ2-5